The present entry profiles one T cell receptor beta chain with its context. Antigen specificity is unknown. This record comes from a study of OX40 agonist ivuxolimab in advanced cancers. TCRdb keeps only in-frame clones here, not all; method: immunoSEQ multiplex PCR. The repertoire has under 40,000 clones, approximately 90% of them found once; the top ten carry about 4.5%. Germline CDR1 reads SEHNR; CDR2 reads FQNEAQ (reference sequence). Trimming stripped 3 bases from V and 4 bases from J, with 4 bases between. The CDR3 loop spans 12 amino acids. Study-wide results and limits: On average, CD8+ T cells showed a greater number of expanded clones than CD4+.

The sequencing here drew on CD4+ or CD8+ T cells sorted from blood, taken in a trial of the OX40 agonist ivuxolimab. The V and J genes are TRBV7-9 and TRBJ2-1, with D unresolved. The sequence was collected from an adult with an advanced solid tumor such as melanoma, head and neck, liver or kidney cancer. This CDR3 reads CASSFGYNEQFF. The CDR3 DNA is TGTGCCAGCAGCTTCGGTTACAATGAGCAGTTCTTC. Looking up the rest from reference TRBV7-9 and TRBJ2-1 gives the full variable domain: DTGVSQNPRHKITKRGQNVTFRCDPISEHNRLYWYRQTLGQGPEFLTYFQNEAQLEKSRLLSDRFSAERPKGSFSTLEIQRTEQGDSAMYLCASSFGYNEQFFGPGTRLTVL.